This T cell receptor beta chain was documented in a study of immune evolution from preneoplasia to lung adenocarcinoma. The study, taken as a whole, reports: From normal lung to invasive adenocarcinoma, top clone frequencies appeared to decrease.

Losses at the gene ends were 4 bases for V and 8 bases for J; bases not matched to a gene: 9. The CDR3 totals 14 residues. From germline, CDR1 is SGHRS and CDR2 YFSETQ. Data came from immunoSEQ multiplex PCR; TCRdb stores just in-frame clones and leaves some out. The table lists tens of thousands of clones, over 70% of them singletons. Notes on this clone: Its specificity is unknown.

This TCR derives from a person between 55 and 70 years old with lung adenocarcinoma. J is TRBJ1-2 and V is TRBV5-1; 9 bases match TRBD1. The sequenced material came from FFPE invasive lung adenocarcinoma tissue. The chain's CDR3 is CASSPSPDRGGYTF. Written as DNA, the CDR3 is TGCGCCAGCAGCCCCTCGCCGGACAGGGGAGGCTACACCTTC.